This T cell receptor beta chain was captured by sequencing in a study of CD8 T cells in Susac syndrome. Findings of the study overall: Acknowledgment was made by the study that its TCR sequencing and HLA analysis involved a relatively small number of individuals.

Germline-derived CDR1 and CDR2 are LNHDA and SQIVND (reference sequence). Trimming left V 5 bases short and J 0 bases short, with 7 bases between. The length of the CDR3 is 13 residues. Random hexamers were used to reverse transcribe an amount of about 0.45 to 1 ug RNA. Using its own MiXCR run on the immunoSEQ multiplex PCR reads, TCRdb lists one record per CDR3 protein. The sample has about 400,000 distinct CDR3 sequences, approximately 85% seen once. To note about this clonotype: Its specificity is not known.

Peripheral blood CD8+ and CD4+ T cells were profiled by TCR beta sequencing. The CD8+ and CD4+ T cells were isolated magnetically using a negative isolation approach, whereas the TEMRA cells were enriched by FACS. Sample: CD8+ T cells from PBMCs. The clonotype was recovered from a human donor with multiple sclerosis. The chain employs TRBV19 and TRBJ1-1; D call uncertain. CDR3 coding DNA: TGTGCCAGTAGTCGGAGCCTGAACACTGAAGCTTTCTTT. Its protein is CASSRSLNTEAFF.